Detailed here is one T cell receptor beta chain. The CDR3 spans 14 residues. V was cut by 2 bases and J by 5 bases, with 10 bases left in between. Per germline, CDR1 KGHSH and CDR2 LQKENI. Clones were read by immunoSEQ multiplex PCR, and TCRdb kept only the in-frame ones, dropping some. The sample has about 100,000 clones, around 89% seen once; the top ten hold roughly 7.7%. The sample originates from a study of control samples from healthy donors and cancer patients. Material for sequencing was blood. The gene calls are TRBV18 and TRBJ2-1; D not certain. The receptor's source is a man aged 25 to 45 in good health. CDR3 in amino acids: CASSPMGRDNEQFF. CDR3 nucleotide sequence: TGTGCCAGCTCACCAATGGGTCGGGACAATGAGCAGTTCTTC.